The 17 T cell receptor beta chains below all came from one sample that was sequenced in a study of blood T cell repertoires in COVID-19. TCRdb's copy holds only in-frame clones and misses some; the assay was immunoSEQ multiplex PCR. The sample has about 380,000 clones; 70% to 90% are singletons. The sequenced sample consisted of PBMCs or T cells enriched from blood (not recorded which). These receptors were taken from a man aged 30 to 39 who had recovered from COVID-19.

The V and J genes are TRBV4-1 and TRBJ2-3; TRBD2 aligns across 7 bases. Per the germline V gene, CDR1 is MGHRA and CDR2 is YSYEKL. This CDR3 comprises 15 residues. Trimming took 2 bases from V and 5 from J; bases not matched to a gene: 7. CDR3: CASSQSGGGRDTQYF. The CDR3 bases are TGCGCCAGCAGCCAAAGTGGAGGCGGGAGAGATACGCAGTATTTT.

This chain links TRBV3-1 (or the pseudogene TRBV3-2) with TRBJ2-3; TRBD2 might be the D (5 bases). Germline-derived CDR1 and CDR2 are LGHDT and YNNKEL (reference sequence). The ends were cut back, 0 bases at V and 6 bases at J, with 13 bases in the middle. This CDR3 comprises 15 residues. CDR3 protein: CASSQDGLTVDTQYF. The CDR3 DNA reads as TGTGCCAGCAGCCAAGACGGACTTACCGTGGATACGCAGTATTTT.

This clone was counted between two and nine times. For the CDR3, the DNA is TGTGCCAGCAGCGTAGGTGACTCGAGCTCTGGAAACACCATATATTTT. Translated, it gives CASSVGDSSSGNTIYF. V and J are TRBV9 and TRBJ1-3; no reliable D call. This CDR3 region has 16 residues. V gave up 0 bases and J gave up 0 bases, with 10 bases separating them. CDR1 is SGDLS and CDR2 is YYNGEE in the germline V gene. Supplemented by reference TRBV9 and TRBJ1-3, the full variable domain reads DSGVTQTPKHLITATGQRVTLRCSPRSGDLSVYWYQQSLDQGLQFLIQYYNGEERAKGNILERFSAQQFPDLHSELNLSSLELGDSALYFCASSVGDSSSGNTIYFGEGSWLTVV.

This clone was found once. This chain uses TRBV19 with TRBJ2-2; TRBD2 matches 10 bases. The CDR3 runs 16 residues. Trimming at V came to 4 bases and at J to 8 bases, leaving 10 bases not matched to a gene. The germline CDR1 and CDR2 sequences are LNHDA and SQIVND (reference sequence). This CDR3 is CASSKKAGGPEGELFF. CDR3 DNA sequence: TGTGCCAGTAGTAAGAAAGCGGGGGGGCCTGAAGGGGAGCTGTTTTTT.

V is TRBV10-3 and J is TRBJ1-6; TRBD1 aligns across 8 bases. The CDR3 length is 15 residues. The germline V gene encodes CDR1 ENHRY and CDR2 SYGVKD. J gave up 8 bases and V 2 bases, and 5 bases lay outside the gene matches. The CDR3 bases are TGTGCCATCAGTGAGACGGACAGGGTAGATTCACCCCTCCACTTT. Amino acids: CAISETDRVDSPLHF.

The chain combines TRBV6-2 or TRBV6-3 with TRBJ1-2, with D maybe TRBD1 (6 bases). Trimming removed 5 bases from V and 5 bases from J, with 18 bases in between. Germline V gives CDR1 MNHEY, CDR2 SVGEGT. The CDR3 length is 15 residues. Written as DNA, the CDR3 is TGTGCCAGCAGTCTCTCTGGGGGCCGGGCGTATGGCTACACCTTC. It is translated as CASSLSGGRAYGYTF.

CDR3 sequence reads: CASSPPYGGSTDTQYF. CDR3 DNA: TGTGCCAGCTCACCACCGTACGGGGGAAGCACAGATACGCAGTATTTT. The V and J genes are TRBV18 and TRBJ2-3; TRBD2 might be the D (6 bases). This CDR3 region has 16 residues. The germline V gene has CDR1 KGHSH and CDR2 LQKENI. V was clipped by 0 bases and J by 0 bases, with 10 bases between them.

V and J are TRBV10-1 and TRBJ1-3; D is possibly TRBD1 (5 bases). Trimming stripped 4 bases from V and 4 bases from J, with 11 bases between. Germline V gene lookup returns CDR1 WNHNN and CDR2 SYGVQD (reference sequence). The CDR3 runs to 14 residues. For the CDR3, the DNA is TGCGCCAGCAGTGGGCCAGGGAGGGGAAACACCATATATTTT. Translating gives CASSGPGRGNTIYF.

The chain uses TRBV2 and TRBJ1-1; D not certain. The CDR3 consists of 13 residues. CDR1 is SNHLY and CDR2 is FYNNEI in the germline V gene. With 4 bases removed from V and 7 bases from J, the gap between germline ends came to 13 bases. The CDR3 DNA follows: TGTGCCAGCAGTGGGTCTATGAAAAGTGAAGCTTTCTTT. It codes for CASSGSMKSEAFF.

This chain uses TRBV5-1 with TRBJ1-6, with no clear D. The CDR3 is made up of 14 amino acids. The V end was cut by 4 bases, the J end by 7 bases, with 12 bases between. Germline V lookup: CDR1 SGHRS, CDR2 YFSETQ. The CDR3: CASSPASGNSPLHF. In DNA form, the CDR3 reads TGCGCCAGCAGCCCGGCCAGCGGGAATTCACCCCTCCACTTT.

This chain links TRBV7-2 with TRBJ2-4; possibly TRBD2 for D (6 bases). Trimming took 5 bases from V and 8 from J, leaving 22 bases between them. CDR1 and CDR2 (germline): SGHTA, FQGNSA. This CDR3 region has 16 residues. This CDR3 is CASSPRGVGGGDIQYF. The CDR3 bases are TGTGCCAGCAGCCCTCGAGGAGTGGGGGGTGGGGACATTCAGTACTTC.

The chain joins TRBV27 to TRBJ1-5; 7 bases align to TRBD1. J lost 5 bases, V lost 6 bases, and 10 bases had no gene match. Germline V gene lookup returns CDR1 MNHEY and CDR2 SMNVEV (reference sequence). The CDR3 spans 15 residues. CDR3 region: CASSPERGPDQPQHF. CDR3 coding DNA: TGTGCCAGCAGCCCCGAGAGGGGGCCCGATCAGCCCCAGCATTTT.

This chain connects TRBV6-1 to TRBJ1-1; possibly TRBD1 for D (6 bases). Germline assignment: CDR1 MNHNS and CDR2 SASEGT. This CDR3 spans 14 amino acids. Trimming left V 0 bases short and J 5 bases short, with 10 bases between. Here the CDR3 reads CASSEAQGFTEAFF. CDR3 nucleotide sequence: TGTGCCAGCAGTGAAGCTCAGGGGTTTACTGAAGCTTTCTTT.

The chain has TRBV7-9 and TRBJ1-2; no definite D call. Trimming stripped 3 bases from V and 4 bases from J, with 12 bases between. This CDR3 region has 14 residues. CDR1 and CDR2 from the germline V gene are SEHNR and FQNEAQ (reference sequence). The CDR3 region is CASSLGQASYGYTF. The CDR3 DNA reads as TGTGCCAGCAGCTTGGGCCAGGCGAGCTATGGCTACACCTTC.

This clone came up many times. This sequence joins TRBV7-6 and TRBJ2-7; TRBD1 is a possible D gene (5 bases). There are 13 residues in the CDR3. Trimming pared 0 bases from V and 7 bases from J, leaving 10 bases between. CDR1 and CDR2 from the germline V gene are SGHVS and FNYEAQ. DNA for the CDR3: TGTGCCAGCAGCTTAGCGCAAGGGGAAGAGCAGTACTTC. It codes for CASSLAQGEEQYF.

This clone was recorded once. The CDR3 bases are TGCAGTGCTAGAGTCCGCAATGAGCAGTTCTTC. It encodes CSARVRNEQFF. This chain connects TRBV20-1 to TRBJ2-1, with D hard to call. CDR1 DFQATT and CDR2 SNEGSKA come from the germline V gene (reference sequence). Trimming took 1 base from V and 6 from J, leaving 4 bases between them. The CDR3 has 11 residues.

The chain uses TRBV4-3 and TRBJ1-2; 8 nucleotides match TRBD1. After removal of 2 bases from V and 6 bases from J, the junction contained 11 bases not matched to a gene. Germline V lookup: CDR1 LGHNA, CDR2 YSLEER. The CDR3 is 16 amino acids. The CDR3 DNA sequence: TGCGCCAGCAGCCAATCTCTAAGGGCAGGGGGCAATGGCTACACCTTC. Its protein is CASSQSLRAGGNGYTF.